This TCR beta chain was obtained from a study of T cells in narcolepsy. Study information: Healthy controls were enrolled alongside patients with narcolepsy type 1 or type 2.

Study-wide results and limits: In some patient and control memory CD4+ samples, autoreactive clones were absent. Blood of same and different patients, but not healthy controls, reportedly held recurring autoreactive clonotypes. HCRT-specific and TRIB2-specific autoreactive clonotypes appeared among same-patient CSF and blood CD4+ clonotypes.

The CDR3 totals 16 residues. The germline V gene encodes CDR1 MNHEY and CDR2 SVGAGI. Germline trimming cut 1 base from V and 7 bases from J; bases unmatched to any gene: 7. Method: immunoSEQ multiplex PCR; TCRdb's copy keeps in-frame clones and lacks some. The sample includes more than 30,000 clones, around 80% of them seen just once. In the case of this clone: Its antigen is still unknown.

The chain joins TRBV6-5 to TRBJ2-1; 10 positions match TRBD2. This clonotype was sampled from a human donor with narcolepsy. Sequenced input: CD45RA- memory CD4+ T cells from PBMCs. The CDR3 is CASSYYLAGEDNEQFF. The CDR3 nucleotides read TGTGCCAGCAGTTACTACCTAGCGGGGGAGGATAATGAGCAGTTCTTC.